The subject of this entry is one T cell receptor (beta chain). The source of the sample is a study of tumor-infiltrating lymphocytes in primary liver carcinoma. Germline V gene sequence: CDR1 MNHEY, CDR2 SVGEGT. This CDR3 spans 15 amino acids. V lost 10 bases and J 0 bases, leaving 17 bases between the germline ends. TCR beta cDNA was reverse-transcribed from 450 to 500 ng of total RNA. The reaction used a constant-region primer and ProtoScript II reverse transcriptase. Three nested multiplex PCR rounds, a slightly modified ARM-PCR, produced the libraries for TCR beta. With TRBV1-TRBV30 forward primers and a C-beta reverse primer, the first two PCR rounds were run for approximately 10 cycles each. TCRdb analysed the multiplex PCR reads with MiXCR anew, one entry per CDR3 protein. The sample lists 300,000 to 400,000 distinct CDR3 sequences, 50% to 70% occurring once. Unsorted whole blood yielded blood RNA, and germline DNA was extracted as well. A sample of four milliliters of peripheral blood was taken before surgery.

Sequenced material: peripheral blood. The chain is built from TRBV6-2 or TRBV6-3 and TRBJ2-3, with D uncertain. This clonotype was sampled from a man aged 40-50 years with primary liver carcinoma and hepatitis B virus infection. This chain's CDR3 is CATRETGHSTDTQYF. CDR3 DNA: TGTGCCACCAGAGAAACGGGCCACAGCACAGATACGCAGTATTTT.